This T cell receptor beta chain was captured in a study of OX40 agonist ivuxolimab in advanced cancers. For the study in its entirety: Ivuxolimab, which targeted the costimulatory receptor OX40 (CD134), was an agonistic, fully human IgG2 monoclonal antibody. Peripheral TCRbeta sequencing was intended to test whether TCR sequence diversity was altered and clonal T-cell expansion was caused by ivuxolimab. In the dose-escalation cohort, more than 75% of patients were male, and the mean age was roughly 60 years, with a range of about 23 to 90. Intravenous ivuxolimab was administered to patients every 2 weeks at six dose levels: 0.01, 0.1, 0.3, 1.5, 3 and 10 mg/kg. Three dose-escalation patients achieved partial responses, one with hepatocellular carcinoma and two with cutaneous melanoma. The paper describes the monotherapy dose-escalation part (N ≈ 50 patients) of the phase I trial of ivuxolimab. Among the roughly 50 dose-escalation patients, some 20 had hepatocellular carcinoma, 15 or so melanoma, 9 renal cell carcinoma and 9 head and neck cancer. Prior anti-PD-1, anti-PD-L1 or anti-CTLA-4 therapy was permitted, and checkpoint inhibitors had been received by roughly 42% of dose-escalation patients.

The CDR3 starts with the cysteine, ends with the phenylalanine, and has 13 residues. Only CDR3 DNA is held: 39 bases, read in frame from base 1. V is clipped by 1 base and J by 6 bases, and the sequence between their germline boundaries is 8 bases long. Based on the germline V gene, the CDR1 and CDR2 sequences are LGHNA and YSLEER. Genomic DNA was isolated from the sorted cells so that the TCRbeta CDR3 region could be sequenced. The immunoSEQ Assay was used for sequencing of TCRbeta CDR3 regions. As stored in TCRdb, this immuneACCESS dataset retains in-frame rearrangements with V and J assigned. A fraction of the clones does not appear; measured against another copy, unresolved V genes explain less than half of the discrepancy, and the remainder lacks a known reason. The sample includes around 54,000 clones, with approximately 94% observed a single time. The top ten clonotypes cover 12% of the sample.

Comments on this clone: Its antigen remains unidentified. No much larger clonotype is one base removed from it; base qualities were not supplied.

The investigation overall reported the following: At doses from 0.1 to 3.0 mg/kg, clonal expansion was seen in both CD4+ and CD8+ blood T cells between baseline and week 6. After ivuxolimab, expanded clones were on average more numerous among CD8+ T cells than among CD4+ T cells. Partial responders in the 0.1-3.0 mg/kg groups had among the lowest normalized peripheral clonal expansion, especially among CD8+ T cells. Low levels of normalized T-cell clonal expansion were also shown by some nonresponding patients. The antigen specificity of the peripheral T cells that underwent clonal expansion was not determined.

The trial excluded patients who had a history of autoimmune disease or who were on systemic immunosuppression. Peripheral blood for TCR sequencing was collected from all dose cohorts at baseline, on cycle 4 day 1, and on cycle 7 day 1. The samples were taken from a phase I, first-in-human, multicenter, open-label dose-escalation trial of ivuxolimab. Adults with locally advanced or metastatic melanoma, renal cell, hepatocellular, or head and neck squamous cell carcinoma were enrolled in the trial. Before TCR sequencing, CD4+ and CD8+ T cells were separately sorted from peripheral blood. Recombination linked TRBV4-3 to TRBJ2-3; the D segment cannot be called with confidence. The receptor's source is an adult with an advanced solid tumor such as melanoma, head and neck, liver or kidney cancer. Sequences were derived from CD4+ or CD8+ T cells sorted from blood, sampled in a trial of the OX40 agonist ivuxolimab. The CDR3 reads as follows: CASSQASLDTQYF. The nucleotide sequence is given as TGCGCCAGCAGCCAAGCATCTTTGGATACGCAGTATTTT.